This T cell receptor beta chain appears in the sequencing data of a study of monozygotic twins with inflammatory bowel disease. General study findings and limits: Especially where disease activity was present, IBD patients had fewer clonotypes in common with others than healthy twins did. Compared with healthy co-twins, IBD patients showed reduced TCRbeta repertoire diversity by inverse Simpson.

Eight reactions per sample, run separately, yielded cDNA. TCRdb reprocessed the 5' RACE reads; each CDR3 protein has one entry and no DNA is given. This specimen shows about 300,000 distinct CDR3 sequences; the ten leading clones hold 5.6%. This CDR3 is 14 amino acids long. Germline CDR1 and CDR2: MDHEN and SYDVKM. Blood was drawn once per donor, and each sample measured 2 to 2.5 ml. A remark on this clonotype: What it binds is unknown.

The rearrangement joins TRBV28 to TRBJ2-3; the TCRdb D gene call, TRBD1, has no DNA to confirm it. This clonotype originated in a human donor with ulcerative colitis or Crohn's disease, or a healthy co-twin of an affected twin (not recorded which). The sample consisted of blood. CDR3 loop: CASGDPQGSDTQYF.